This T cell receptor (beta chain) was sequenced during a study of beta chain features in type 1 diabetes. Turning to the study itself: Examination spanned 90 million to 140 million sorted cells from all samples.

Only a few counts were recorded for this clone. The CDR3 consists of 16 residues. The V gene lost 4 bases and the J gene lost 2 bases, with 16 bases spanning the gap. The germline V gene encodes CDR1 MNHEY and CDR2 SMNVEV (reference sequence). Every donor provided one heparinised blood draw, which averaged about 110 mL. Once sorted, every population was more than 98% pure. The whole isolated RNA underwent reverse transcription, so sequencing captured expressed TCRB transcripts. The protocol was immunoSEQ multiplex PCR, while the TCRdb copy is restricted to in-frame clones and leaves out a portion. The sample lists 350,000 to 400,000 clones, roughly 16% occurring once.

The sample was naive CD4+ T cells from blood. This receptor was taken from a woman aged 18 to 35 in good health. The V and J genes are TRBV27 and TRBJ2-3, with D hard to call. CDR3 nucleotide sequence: TGTGCCAGCAGTTCCGTCGCAGGCCGGCACACAGATACGCAGTATTTT. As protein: CASSSVAGRHTDTQYF.